The 27 T cell receptor beta chains below were found in one sample sequenced in a study of blood T cell repertoires in COVID-19. The data were produced by immunoSEQ multiplex PCR, yet TCRdb's version contains in-frame clones alone and is incomplete. Found here are some 180,000 clones, approximately 82% of them singletons; the top ten hold 13%. Input material: peripheral blood. These receptor sequences come from a human donor in a cohort sampled during active COVID-19.

The rearrangement links TRBV6-5 to TRBJ1-4, with 7 bases fitting TRBD1. Losses at the gene ends were 10 bases for V and 6 bases for J; bases not matched to a gene: 2. The CDR3 runs to 11 residues. Germline V gene lookup returns CDR1 MNHEY and CDR2 SVGAGI. Here the CDR3 reads CAIDRDEKLFF. Written as DNA, the CDR3 is TGTGCCATCGACAGGGATGAAAAACTGTTTTTT.

This chain's CDR3 is CASSYRDSPLHF. CDR3 nucleotide sequence: TGTGCCAGCAGTTACCGGGATTCACCCCTCCACTTT. The chain links TRBV6-5 to TRBJ1-6; D is uncertain. Per germline, CDR1 MNHEY and CDR2 SVGAGI. The CDR3 covers 12 residues. V was cut by 2 bases and J by 8 bases, with 4 bases left in between.

This sequence joins TRBV7-9 and TRBJ1-3; TRBD1 matches 7 bases. The CDR3 consists of 14 residues. In germline, CDR1 is SEHNR, CDR2 FQNEAQ (reference sequence). V was clipped by 8 bases and J by 4 bases; unmatched bases: 8. CDR3 region: CASFQGVAGNTIYF. CDR3 DNA: TGTGCCAGCTTTCAGGGGGTGGCCGGAAACACCATATATTTT.

CDR3 coding DNA: TGTGCCAGCAGCCCACGGACAGGGGGCTGGGAGACCCAGTACTTC. This translates into CASSPRTGGWETQYF. J is TRBJ2-5 and V is TRBV5-5; 11 bases are shared with TRBD1. Germline values: CDR1 SGHKS, CDR2 YYEKEE (reference sequence). This CDR3 is built from 15 residues. V lost 4 bases and J lost 5; bases outside the gene matches: 7.

V gene TRBV30 combines with J gene TRBJ1-4; the D gene is possibly TRBD1 (6 bases). Germline-derived CDR1 and CDR2 are GTSNPN and SVGIG (reference sequence). The CDR3 is made up of 14 amino acids. Trimming took 5 bases from V and 4 from J, leaving 14 bases between them. DNA of the CDR3: TGTGCCTGGTCCCCGAGGGGGGGTAATGAAAAACTGTTTTTT. Protein product: CAWSPRGGNEKLFF.

The chain's CDR3 is CASSFIRGSTEAFF. The CDR3 nucleotides read TGTGCCAGCAGTTTCATCCGGGGATCCACTGAAGCTTTCTTT. The chain is built from TRBV28 and TRBJ1-1; D gene uncertain. This CDR3 region has 14 residues. In germline, CDR1 is MDHEN, CDR2 SYDVKM. V was pared by 3 bases and J by 4 bases, with 12 bases between.

The CDR3 DNA reads as TGTGCCAGCAGGGTTGAAGGGGTATCGGATAAACTGTTTTTT. This translates into CASRVEGVSDKLFF. This chain joins TRBV28 and TRBJ1-4; perhaps TRBD1 as D (5 bases). The CDR3 is made up of 14 amino acids. Trimming took 6 bases from V and 11 from J, leaving 19 bases between them. CDR1 MDHEN and CDR2 SYDVKM come from the germline V gene.

This chain connects TRBV12-3 or TRBV12-4 to TRBJ2-3, with no clear D. Trimming pared 6 bases from V and 2 bases from J, leaving 9 bases between. The CDR3 has 13 amino acids. In DNA form, the CDR3 reads TGTGCCAGCAGCCCGGTACCCACAGATACGCAGTATTTT. As protein: CASSPVPTDTQYF.

The chain employs TRBV4-1 and TRBJ1-4, with 7 nucleotides matching TRBD1. V shed 0 bases and J 7 bases; nucleotides not matched to a gene: 8. CDR1 is MGHRA and CDR2 is YSYEKL in the germline V gene. The CDR3 loop spans 16 amino acids. Written as DNA, the CDR3 is TGCGCCAGCAGCCAAGATGGCGCAGGGGGTAGTGAAAAACTGTTTTTT. Translation: CASSQDGAGGSEKLFF.

The chain joins TRBV11-1 to TRBJ2-4; maybe TRBD2 (6 bases). Deletions cut 5 bases from V and 1 base from J, with 15 bases between. This CDR3 region has 16 residues. Germline V CDR1 and CDR2: SGHAT, FQDESV (reference sequence). CDR3 bases: TGTGCCAGCAGCCGACAGTCGGGGGTGGCCAAAAACATTCAGTACTTC. This encodes CASSRQSGVAKNIQYF.

The chain links TRBV28 to TRBJ1-1, with TRBD1 matching 10 bases. The CDR3 length is 17 residues. J was trimmed by 5 bases and V by 5 bases; bases with no gene match: 14. Germline V gene sequence: CDR1 MDHEN, CDR2 SYDVKM. The chain's CDR3 is CASSPVGTGDRWTEAFF. In nucleotides, the CDR3 is TGTGCCAGCAGTCCGGTCGGGACAGGGGATAGGTGGACTGAAGCTTTCTTT.

J is TRBJ2-3 and V is TRBV5-1, with 12 bases matching TRBD2. V shed 5 bases, J shed 1 base, and the junction held 2 bases outside the gene matches. Germline CDR1 is SGHRS and CDR2 is YFSETQ. The CDR3 spans 15 residues. The chain's CDR3 is CASSGLAGRTDTQYF. The CDR3 region has the DNA TGCGCCAGCAGTGGACTAGCGGGGCGCACAGATACGCAGTATTTT. Complete variable domain (other parts from reference TRBV5-1 and TRBJ2-3): KAGVTQTPRYLIKTRGQQVTLSCSPISGHRSVSWYQQTPGQGLQFLFEYFSETQRNKGNFPGRFSGRQFSNSRSEMNVSTLELGDSALYLCASSGLAGRTDTQYFGPGTRLTVL.

This rearrangement joins TRBV6-5 to TRBJ2-3; tentative D call: TRBD2 (5 bases). Germline-derived CDR1 and CDR2 are MNHEY and SVGAGI. Trimming pared 5 bases from V and 2 bases from J, leaving 14 bases between. The CDR3 covers 15 residues. The CDR3 spells CASSLDWADTDTQYF. CDR3 sequence (DNA): TGTGCCAGCAGTCTGGACTGGGCCGACACAGATACGCAGTATTTT.

This clone was picked up a small number of times. This chain connects TRBV7-9 to TRBJ2-7; TRBD1 aligns across 10 bases. The CDR3 length is 14 residues. Looked up from germline, CDR1 is SEHNR and CDR2 is FQNEAQ (reference sequence). The V segment lost 5 bases and the J segment 8 bases; nucleotides outside the gene matches: 9. CDR3 loop: CASSRHGTGVQQYF. As DNA, the CDR3 is TGTGCCAGCAGCCGGCACGGGACAGGGGTTCAGCAGTACTTC.

The rearrangement joins TRBV27 to TRBJ2-1, with 9 bases that match TRBD1. Germline V lookup: CDR1 MNHEY, CDR2 SMNVEV (reference sequence). The CDR3 covers 15 residues. V was clipped by 7 bases and J by 5 bases; unmatched bases: 9. The CDR3 loop reads CASITRWTGDNEQFF. The CDR3 DNA sequence: TGTGCCAGCATTACCCGGTGGACAGGGGACAATGAGCAGTTCTTC.

The rearrangement joins TRBV10-1 to TRBJ2-7; D remains ambiguous. Germline CDR1 WNHNN, CDR2 SYGVQD (reference sequence). There are 15 residues in the CDR3. Trimming took 1 base from V and 3 from J, leaving 13 bases between them. Here the CDR3 DNA reads TGCGCCAGCAGTGAGTGGCTCTACTACATCTACGAGCAGTACTTC. Its protein product is CASSEWLYYIYEQYF.

V usage is TRBV28 and J usage is TRBJ2-1; TRBD2 agrees at 8 bases. V lost 5 bases and J lost 6; bases outside the gene matches: 9. Germline CDR1 and CDR2: MDHEN and SYDVKM. The CDR3 runs to 15 residues. CDR3 bases: TGTGCCAGCAGTGAGAGCGGGAGAAGACGCAATGAGCAGTTCTTC. Translated: CASSESGRRRNEQFF.

This clone has a single count. The chain is built from TRBV2 and TRBJ2-3, with a tentative D call TRBD2 (6 bases). Trimming stripped 8 bases from V and 6 bases from J, with 18 bases between. Germline V gene sequence: CDR1 SNHLY, CDR2 FYNNEI. The CDR3 runs 14 residues. The chain's CDR3 is CASLGGHTPDTQYF. The DNA of the CDR3 is TGTGCCAGCTTAGGAGGGCATACGCCGGATACGCAGTATTTT.

Only a few counts were recorded for this clone. The chain uses TRBV2 and TRBJ2-1, with D possibly being TRBD2 (6 bases). Germline V gives CDR1 SNHLY, CDR2 FYNNEI. V was shortened by 1 base and J by 2 bases, with 12 bases between the two germline ends. The CDR3 covers 16 residues. The CDR3 region has the DNA TGTGCCAGCAGTGAAGGGAGCGGGCTAACCTACAATGAGCAGTTCTTC. It yields the protein CASSEGSGLTYNEQFF. The complete variable domain, with remaining parts taken from reference TRBV2 and TRBJ2-1, reads EPEVTQTPSHQVTQMGQEVILRCVPISNHLYFYWYRQILGQKVEFLVSFYNNEISEKSEIFDDQFSVERPDGSNFTLKIRSTKLEDSAMYFCASSEGSGLTYNEQFFGPGTRLTVL.

This clone has a single count. CDR3 in DNA: TGTGCCAGCAGTTGGCAGGGGGCGAACACTGAAGCTTTCTTT. It codes for CASSWQGANTEAFF. The V and J genes are TRBV27 and TRBJ1-1, with 8 bases fitting TRBD1. The CDR3 spans 14 residues. Trimming cost V 4 bases and J 1 base; bases outside gene matches: 2. Germline V gives CDR1 MNHEY, CDR2 SMNVEV (reference sequence).

The chain has TRBV30 and TRBJ2-1; 10 bases are a match to TRBD2. CDR1 and CDR2 from the germline V gene are GTSNPN and SVGIG (reference sequence). This CDR3 has 17 amino acids. V dropped 4 bases and J dropped 1; count of bases not matched to a gene: 10. The CDR3 region is CAWKVALTSGSYNEQFF. The CDR3, as DNA: TGTGCCTGGAAGGTCGCCTTGACTAGCGGGTCCTACAATGAGCAGTTCTTC. The full variable domain, its missing parts supplied by reference TRBV30 and TRBJ2-1, is SQTIHQWPATLVQPVGSPLSLECTVEGTSNPNLYWYRQAAGRGLQLLFYSVGIGQISSEVPQNLSASRPQDRQFILSSKKLLLSDSGFYLCAWKVALTSGSYNEQFFGPGTRLTVL.

The chain has TRBV7-9 and TRBJ1-4; 10 bases are a match to TRBD1. From germline, CDR1 is SEHNR and CDR2 FQNEAQ (reference sequence). V was pared by 1 base and J by 7 bases, with 9 bases of the junction left unmatched. The CDR3 extends over 17 amino acids. For the CDR3, the DNA is TGTGCCAGCAGCTTAGGACCGGGACAGGGGCTTGGTGAAAAACTGTTTTTT. This sequence encodes CASSLGPGQGLGEKLFF. The variable domain in full, with the rest retrieved from reference TRBV7-9 and TRBJ1-4, is DTGVSQNPRHKITKRGQNVTFRCDPISEHNRLYWYRQTLGQGPEFLTYFQNEAQLEKSRLLSDRFSAERPKGSFSTLEIQRTEQGDSAMYLCASSLGPGQGLGEKLFFGSGTQLSVL.

This chain connects TRBV21-1 to TRBJ2-7; TRBD1, the table's D call, was not compared with the DNA. TRBV21-1 is designated a pseudogene. The CDR3 runs to 13 residues. CDR3 nucleotides: TGTGCCAGCAGCGGTCCAGGGGACTACGAGCAGTACTTC. Amino acids: CASSGPGDYEQYF.

This rearrangement joins TRBV28 to TRBJ2-7; TRBD2 aligns across 13 bases. Germline V gene lookup returns CDR1 MDHEN and CDR2 SYDVKM. The V and J ends lost 6 bases and 3 bases, in that order; junction bases with no gene match: 11. The CDR3 is 17 amino acids. CDR3 coding DNA: TGTGCCAGCAGCAAACGGAAGAGGACTAGCGGGAGCTACGAGCAGTACTTC. Translation gives CASSKRKRTSGSYEQYF.

A single count supports this clone. The rearrangement joins TRBV11-2 to TRBJ2-3, with 9 bases lining up with TRBD2. This CDR3 has 15 amino acids. CDR1 is SGHAT, CDR2 FQNNGV, per germline. Trimming cost V 5 bases and J 3 bases; bases outside gene matches: 6. CDR3 sequence: CASSVGTSSTDTQYF. The CDR3, as DNA: TGTGCCAGCAGCGTCGGGACTAGCTCGACAGATACGCAGTATTTT.

V and J are TRBV3-1 (or the pseudogene TRBV3-2) and TRBJ2-7; TRBD1 aligns across 8 bases. Losses at the gene ends were 4 bases for V and 5 bases for J; bases not matched to a gene: 7. CDR3 size: 14 residues. Germline V gene sequence: CDR1 LGHDT, CDR2 YNNKEL (reference sequence). In DNA, the CDR3 is TGTGCCAGCAGCCTCCTGGACAGGGATGACGAGCAGTACTTC. Translation: CASSLLDRDDEQYF.

J is TRBJ1-3 and V is TRBV5-1; TRBD1 agrees at 8 bases. The length of the CDR3 is 15 residues. CDR1 and CDR2 (germline): SGHRS, YFSETQ. J lost 1 base, V lost 2 bases, and 2 bases had no gene match. CDR3 residues: CASSLDRGSGNTIYF. As DNA, the CDR3 is TGCGCCAGCAGCTTAGACAGGGGTTCTGGAAACACCATATATTTT. The whole variable domain, remainder taken from reference TRBV5-1 and TRBJ1-3, is KAGVTQTPRYLIKTRGQQVTLSCSPISGHRSVSWYQQTPGQGLQFLFEYFSETQRNKGNFPGRFSGRQFSNSRSEMNVSTLELGDSALYLCASSLDRGSGNTIYFGEGSWLTVV.